This T cell receptor (beta chain) was captured in a study of T cell responses to AZD1222 COVID-19 vaccine. Points from the study as a whole: Vaccine-related CD4 TCRs covered spike, predominating at 160-218 and 743-854.

Details on this clone: The antigen remains undetermined.

In germline, CDR1 is SEHNR, CDR2 FQNEAQ (reference sequence). This CDR3 is built from 15 residues. V shed 7 bases and J 9 bases; nucleotides not matched to a gene: 15. The table came from immunoSEQ multiplex PCR; TCRdb's copy has only in-frame clones and leaves some out. The sample contains 92,000 or so clones, approximately 89% of which appear only once. This clonotype originated in an adult who received the AZD1222 COVID-19 vaccine. The V call is TRBV7-9, the J call TRBJ2-1; TRBD2 matches at 7 bases. Material: peripheral blood, obtained 28 days after the second AZD1222 dose. This CDR3 is CASTPGGSPNGEQFF. The CDR3 DNA reads TGTGCCAGCACCCCCGGGGGGTCCCCGAACGGTGAGCAGTTCTTC. Full variable domain (outside the CDR3, taken from reference TRBV7-9 and TRBJ2-1): DTGVSQNPRHKITKRGQNVTFRCDPISEHNRLYWYRQTLGQGPEFLTYFQNEAQLEKSRLLSDRFSAERPKGSFSTLEIQRTEQGDSAMYLCASTPGGSPNGEQFFGPGTRLTVL.